These T cell receptor beta chains were read from a single sample in a study of CD8+CD57+ T cells in acquired aplastic anemia. One entry per CDR3 protein, called by TCRdb with MiXCR from the reads. Of approximately 250,000 distinct CDR3 sequences listed, roughly 80% were seen once; the top ten hold over 35%. The sample consisted of sorted CD4+, CD8+, or CD8+CD57+ T cells (not recorded which) from PBMCs. These receptors all stem from a human donor with aplastic anemia. Both conserved end residues are part of each CDR3. Fields, in order: CDR3 protein, CDR3 DNA, D gene, V gene, CDR3 length, clone size, J gene. The D gene is left open where the match is weak. Some rows mark clone size as missing; the rest say once, few, many or name a class of expanded clone.

CDR3 protein: CASRPPQGTQETQYF
CDR3 DNA: TGTGCCAGCAGACCCCCCCAGGGGACCCAAGAGACCCAGTACTTC
D gene: -
V gene: TRBV7-9
CDR3 length: 15
clone size: many
J gene: TRBJ2-5

CDR3 protein: CASGVGAARNQPQHF
CDR3 DNA: TGTGCCAGCGGCGTAGGGGCCGCCCGTAATCAGCCCCAGCATTTT
D gene: -
V gene: TRBV2
CDR3 length: 15
clone size: -
J gene: TRBJ1-5

CDR3 protein: CATSAGGGVGYTF
CDR3 DNA: TGTGCCACCAGTGCAGGAGGAGGGGTCGGCTACACCTTC
D gene: -
V gene: TRBV24-1
CDR3 length: 13
clone size: few
J gene: TRBJ1-2

CDR3 protein: CASSLARGTKAHQYF
CDR3 DNA: TGTGCCAGCAGCTTAGCCCGCGGGACAAAAGCGCACCAGTACTTC
D gene: -
V gene: TRBV7-3
CDR3 length: 15
clone size: -
J gene: TRBJ2-5

CDR3 protein: CASSSTGTGAYGYLTF
CDR3 DNA: TGTGCCAGCAGCTCAACTGGGACAGGGGCCTATGGCTACCTGACTTTC
D gene: TRBD1
V gene: TRBV7-2
CDR3 length: 16
clone size: -
J gene: TRBJ2-6

CDR3 protein: CASGAGLTDTQYF
CDR3 DNA: TGTGCCAGCGGGGCGGGACTAACAGATACGCAGTATTTC
D gene: TRBD2
V gene: TRBV2
CDR3 length: 13
clone size: -
J gene: TRBJ2-7

CDR3 protein: CASSLAGGPDTDYF
CDR3 DNA: TGTGCCAGCAGCTTGGCGGGGGGTCCCGATACGGACTATTTT
D gene: TRBD2
V gene: TRBV7-2
CDR3 length: 14
clone size: few
J gene: TRBJ2-3

CDR3 protein: CASSGEGDPKFDYTF
CDR3 DNA: TGTGCCAGCAGCGGAGAAGGGGACCCGAAGTTTGACTACACCTTC
D gene: -
V gene: TRBV7-9
CDR3 length: 15
clone size: -
J gene: TRBJ1-2

CDR3 protein: CASSLERDALAYGYTF
CDR3 DNA: TGTGCCAGCAGCTTAGAGAGGGACGCCCTCGCATATGGCTACACCTTC
D gene: -
V gene: TRBV7-2
CDR3 length: 16
clone size: -
J gene: TRBJ1-2

CDR3 protein: CASSIAGLGYNQQF
CDR3 DNA: TGTGCCAGCAGCATCGCCGGACTAGGATACAACCAGCAGTTC
D gene: TRBD2
V gene: TRBV7-2
CDR3 length: 14
clone size: -
J gene: TRBJ2-5

CDR3 protein: CASGTQGMNQPQHF
CDR3 DNA: TGTGCCAGCGGGACCCAGGGCATGAATCAGCCCCAGCATTTT
D gene: -
V gene: TRBV13
CDR3 length: 14
clone size: once
J gene: TRBJ1-5

CDR3 protein: CASSSGTREQYVGPGTQPQHF
CDR3 DNA: -
D gene: -
V gene: TRBV7-2
CDR3 length: 21
clone size: -
J gene: TRBJ1-5

CDR3 protein: CASSGAGNIQYFDF
CDR3 DNA: -
D gene: -
V gene: TRBV9
CDR3 length: 14
clone size: -
J gene: TRBJ1-5

CDR3 protein: CASSFTLRQETQYF
CDR3 DNA: TGTGCCAGCAGCTTCACTCTACGCCAAGAGACCCAGTACTTC
D gene: -
V gene: TRBV5-5
CDR3 length: 14
clone size: -
J gene: TRBJ2-5

CDR3 protein: CANGGAGGEETEAFF
CDR3 DNA: TGTGCCAACGGGGGGGCGGGGGGCGAGGAGACTGAAGCTTTCTTT
D gene: -
V gene: TRBV7-9
CDR3 length: 15
clone size: -
J gene: TRBJ1-1

CDR3 protein: CASSAAGKIQNF
CDR3 DNA: TGTGCCAGCAGCGCAGCTGGGAAAATTCAGAACTTC
D gene: -
V gene: TRBV7-9
CDR3 length: 12
clone size: -
J gene: TRBJ2-4

CDR3 protein: CSAPGQGVHEQYF
CDR3 DNA: TGCAGTGCTCCGGGACAGGGGGTCCACGAGCAGTACTTC
D gene: TRBD1
V gene: TRBV20-1
CDR3 length: 13
clone size: -
J gene: TRBJ2-7

CDR3 protein: CASSFAGGSDTQQYF
CDR3 DNA: TGTGCCAGCAGCTTTGCGGGAGGTTCCGATACGCAGCAGTACTTC
D gene: TRBD2
V gene: TRBV7-8
CDR3 length: 15
clone size: once
J gene: TRBJ2-5

CDR3 protein: CASSLERDGLDTQYF
CDR3 DNA: TGTGCCAGCAGCTTGGAGAGGGACGGGCTCGATACGCAGTATTTT
D gene: -
V gene: TRBV5-6
CDR3 length: 15
clone size: -
J gene: TRBJ2-3

CDR3 protein: CASSSDSAQYF
CDR3 DNA: TGTGCCAGCAGCTCCGATAGCGCGCAGTATTTT
D gene: -
V gene: TRBV5-4
CDR3 length: 11
clone size: -
J gene: TRBJ2-3

CDR3 protein: CASGGSGGTEDTEYF
CDR3 DNA: TGTGCCAGCGGGGGTAGTGGGGGGACCGAGGATACGGAGTATTTT
D gene: -
V gene: TRBV9
CDR3 length: 15
clone size: -
J gene: TRBJ2-3

CDR3 protein: CASSLTSGGPDTQYF
CDR3 DNA: TGTGCCAGCAGCCTTACTAGCGGGGGACCAGATACGCAGTATTTT
D gene: TRBD2
V gene: TRBV5-4
CDR3 length: 15
clone size: -
J gene: TRBJ2-3